The rows below give T cell receptor beta chains drawn from one sample of a study of blood T cell repertoires in COVID-19. Repertoires were generated with immunoSEQ multiplex PCR, while TCRdb's copy carries only in-frame clones and drops some. The data contain some 150,000 clones, 80% to 90% of them singletons. The specimen sequenced was peripheral blood. The receptors here all came from a man between 65 and 85 years old with acute or convalescent COVID-19. Each CDR3 is given with its conserved first and last residue.

>TRBJ2-1|TRBV27
CANRTSGRGKFF
>TRBJ1-1|TRBV11-2
CASSLPITEAFF
>TRBJ1-5|TRBV6-5
CASRSDRTSNQPQHF
>TRBJ1-1|TRBV7-2
CASSSEMNTEAFF
>TRBJ2-3|TRBV12-3/TRBV12-4
CASSLGQAPNLF
>TRBJ2-7|TRBV5-1
CASSLSSGIVEQYF
>TRBJ2-7|TRBV5-4
CASSTGLAGTYEQYF
>TRBJ2-1|TRBV18
CASSPSSHDNEQFF
>TRBJ1-6|TRBV5-1
CASSLEGPGNSPLHF
>TRBJ2-1|TRBV2
CASTGGSPYNEQFF
>TRBJ2-1|TRBV5-4
CASSPNSVQRFF
>TRBJ2-3|TRBV7-9
CASSPKGLADSTDTQYF
>TRBJ2-2|TRBV3-1/TRBV3-2
CASRPAGGNTGELFF
>TRBJ2-2|TRBV3-1/TRBV3-2
CASSLGLAGTHTGELFF
>TRBJ2-5|TRBV6-6
CASGTSGVSQETQYF
>TRBJ2-3|TRBV13
CASSLTGGSADTQYF
>TRBJ2-1|TRBV7-3
CASSSLPSNEQFF
>TRBJ1-5|TRBV29-1
CSVEDVRGQPQHF
>TRBJ2-7|TRBV25-1
CASSASLAVYEQYF
>TRBJ2-7|TRBV24-1
CATSEAGQGANFYEQYF
>TRBJ2-7|TRBV29-1
CSVEAGTGTYEQYF
>TRBJ1-4|TRBV28
CAVRRGTNEKLFF
>TRBJ2-3|TRBV11-2
CASSLEASGSLFF
>TRBJ1-2|TRBV7-9
CASSSTGGVGYTF
>TRBJ2-7|TRBV6-4
CATGRLAGDLSHEQYF
>TRBJ1-2|TRBV11-2
CASSLEMGRAYGYTF
>TRBJ2-5|TRBV6-5
CASSYGTRNQETQYF
>TRBJ2-3|TRBV3-1/TRBV3-2
CASSQAGSTDTQYF
>TRBJ2-7|TRBV4-2
CASSSRVADSYEQYF
>TRBJ2-5|TRBV7-2
CASRYVGQETQYF
>TRBJ1-1|TRBV29-1
CSAWTLLNTEAFF
>TRBJ2-1|TRBV5-1
CASSLAVIPLAGGRLNEQFF
>TRBJ2-1|TRBV7-3
CASSPGTSGNEQFF
>TRBJ2-7|TRBV9
CASSVGVGQSYEQYF
>TRBJ1-6|TRBV7-3
CASSLSTGLQSPLHF
>TRBJ2-7|TRBV28
CASTLAGERGEQYF
>TRBJ1-5|TRBV10-3
CAISPSPTGQPQHF
>TRBJ2-2|TRBV29-1
CSGWTGSNTGELFF